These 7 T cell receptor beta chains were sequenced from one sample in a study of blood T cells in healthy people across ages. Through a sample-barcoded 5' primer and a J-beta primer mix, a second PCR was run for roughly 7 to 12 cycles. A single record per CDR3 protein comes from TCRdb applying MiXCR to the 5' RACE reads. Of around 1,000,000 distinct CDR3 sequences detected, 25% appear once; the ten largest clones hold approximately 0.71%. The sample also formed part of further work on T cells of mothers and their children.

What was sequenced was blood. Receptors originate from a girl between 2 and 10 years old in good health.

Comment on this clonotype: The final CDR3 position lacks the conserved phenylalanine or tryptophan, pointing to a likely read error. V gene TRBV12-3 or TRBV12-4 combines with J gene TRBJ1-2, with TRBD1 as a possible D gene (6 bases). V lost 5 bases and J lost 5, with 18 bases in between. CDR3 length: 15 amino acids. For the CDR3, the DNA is TGTGCCAGCAGTCGACGGACAGAAGGAGGGTATGGCTACACCCTC. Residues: CASSRRTEGGYGYTL.

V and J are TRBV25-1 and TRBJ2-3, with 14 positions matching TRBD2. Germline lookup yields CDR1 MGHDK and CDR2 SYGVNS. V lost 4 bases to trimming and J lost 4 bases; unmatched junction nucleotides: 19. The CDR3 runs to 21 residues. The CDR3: CASSGFPGLAGAFSMADTQYF. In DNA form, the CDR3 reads TGTGCCAGCAGTGGCTTCCCGGGACTAGCGGGAGCTTTTTCGATGGCAGATACGCAGTATTTT.

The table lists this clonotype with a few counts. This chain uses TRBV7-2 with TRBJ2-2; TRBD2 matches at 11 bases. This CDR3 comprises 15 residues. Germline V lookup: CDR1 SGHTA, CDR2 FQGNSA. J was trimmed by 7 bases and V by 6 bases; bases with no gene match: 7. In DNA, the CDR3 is TGTGCCAGCAGGGTAGCGGGAGGGCCCTTCGGGGAGCTGTTTTTT. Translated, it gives CASRVAGGPFGELFF.

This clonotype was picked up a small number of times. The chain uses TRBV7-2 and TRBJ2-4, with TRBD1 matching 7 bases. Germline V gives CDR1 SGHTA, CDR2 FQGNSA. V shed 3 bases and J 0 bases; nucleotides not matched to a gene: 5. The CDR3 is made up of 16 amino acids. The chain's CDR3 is CASSLGQSLAKNIQYF. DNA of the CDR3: TGTGCCAGCAGCTTGGGACAGTCACTAGCCAAAAACATTCAGTACTTC.

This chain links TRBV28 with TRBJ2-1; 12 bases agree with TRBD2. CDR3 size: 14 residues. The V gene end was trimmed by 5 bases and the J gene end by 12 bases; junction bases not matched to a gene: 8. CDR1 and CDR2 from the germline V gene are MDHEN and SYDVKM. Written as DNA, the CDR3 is TGTGCCAGCAGTCCCCCGACTAGCGGGAGCTTGCAGTTCTTC. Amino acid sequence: CASSPPTSGSLQFF.

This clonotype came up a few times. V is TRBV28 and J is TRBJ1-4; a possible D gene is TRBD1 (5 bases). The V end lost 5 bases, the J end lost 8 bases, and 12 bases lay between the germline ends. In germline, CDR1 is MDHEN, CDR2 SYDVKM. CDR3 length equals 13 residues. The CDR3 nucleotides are TGTGCCAGCAGTAAGGGACTAGGGGAAAAACTGTTTTTT. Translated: CASSKGLGEKLFF.

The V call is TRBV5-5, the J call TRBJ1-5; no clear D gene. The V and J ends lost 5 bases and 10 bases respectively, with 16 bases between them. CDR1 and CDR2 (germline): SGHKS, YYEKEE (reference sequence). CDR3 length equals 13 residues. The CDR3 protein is CASSTGPDRPQHF. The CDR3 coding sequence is TGTGCCAGCAGTACCGGACCAGATCGTCCCCAGCATTTT.